Detailed here is one T cell receptor (beta chain). The data were taken from a study of glioma-infiltrating T cells. This CDR3 is 13 amino acids long. V dropped 6 bases and J dropped 1 base, with 12 bases sitting between them. Germline CDR1 is SQVTM and CDR2 is ANQGSEA. The iRepertoire nested amplicon-rescue multiplex PCR amplified TCR alpha and beta CDR3s from RNA. TCRdb re-called the multiplex PCR reads with MiXCR, one entry per CDR3 protein. The data hold tens of thousands of distinct CDR3 sequences, with around a quarter observed a single time. The TCR comes from a human donor with low-grade glioma or glioblastoma, undergoing nonglioma brain surgery, or in good health (not recorded which). The V gene is TRBV29-1, the J gene TRBJ2-5, with D perhaps matching TRBD2 (6 bases). The sequencing input was glioma tissue, nonneoplastic brain tissue, or PBMCs (not recorded which). DNA for the CDR3: TGCAGCGTGCCAACTAGCCCCCAAGAGACCCAGTACTTC. This translates into CSVPTSPQETQYF.